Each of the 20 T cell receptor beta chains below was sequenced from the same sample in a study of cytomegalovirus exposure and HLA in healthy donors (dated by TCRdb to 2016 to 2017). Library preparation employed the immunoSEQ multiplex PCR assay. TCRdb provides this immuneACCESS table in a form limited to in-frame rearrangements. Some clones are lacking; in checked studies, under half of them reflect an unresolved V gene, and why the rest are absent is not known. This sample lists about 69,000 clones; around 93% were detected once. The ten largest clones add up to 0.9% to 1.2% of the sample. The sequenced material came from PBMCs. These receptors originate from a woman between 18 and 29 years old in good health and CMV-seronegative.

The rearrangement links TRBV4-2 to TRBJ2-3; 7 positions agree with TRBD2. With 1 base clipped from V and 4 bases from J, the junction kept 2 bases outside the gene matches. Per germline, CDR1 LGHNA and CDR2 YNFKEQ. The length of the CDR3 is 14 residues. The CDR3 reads CASSQAGGSDTQYF. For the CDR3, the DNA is TGTGCCAGCAGCCAAGCGGGGGGATCAGATACGCAGTATTTT.

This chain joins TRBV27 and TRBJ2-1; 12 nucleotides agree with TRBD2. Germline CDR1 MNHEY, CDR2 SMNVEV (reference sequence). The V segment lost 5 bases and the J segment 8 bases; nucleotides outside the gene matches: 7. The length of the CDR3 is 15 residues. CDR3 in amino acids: CASSLRLAGVHEQFF. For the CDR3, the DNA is TGTGCCAGCAGTCTTAGACTAGCGGGAGTACATGAGCAGTTCTTC.

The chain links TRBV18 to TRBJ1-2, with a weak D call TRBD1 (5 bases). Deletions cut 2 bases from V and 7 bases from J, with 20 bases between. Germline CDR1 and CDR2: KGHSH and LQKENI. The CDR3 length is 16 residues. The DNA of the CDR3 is TGTGCCAGCTCACCAGGTGGGCAGGACATCGCCTTTGGCTACACCTTC. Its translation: CASSPGGQDIAFGYTF.

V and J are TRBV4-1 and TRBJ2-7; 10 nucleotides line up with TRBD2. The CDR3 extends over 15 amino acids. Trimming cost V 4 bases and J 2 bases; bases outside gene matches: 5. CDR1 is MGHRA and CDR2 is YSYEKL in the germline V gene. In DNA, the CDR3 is TGCGCCAGCAGCCGCCTTGGGACTAGCGCCTACGAGCAGTACTTC. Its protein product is CASSRLGTSAYEQYF.

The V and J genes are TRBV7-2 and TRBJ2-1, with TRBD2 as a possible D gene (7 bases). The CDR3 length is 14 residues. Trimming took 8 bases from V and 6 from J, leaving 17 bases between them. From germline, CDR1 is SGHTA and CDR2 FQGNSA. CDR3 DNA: TGTGCCAGCGAAGTCCGGGGGGCGGGCAATGAGCAGTTCTTC. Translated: CASEVRGAGNEQFF.

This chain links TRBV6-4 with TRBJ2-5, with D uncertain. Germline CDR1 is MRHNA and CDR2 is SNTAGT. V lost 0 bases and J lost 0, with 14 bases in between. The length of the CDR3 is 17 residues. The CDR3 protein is CASSDSPEARYQETQYF. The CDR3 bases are TGTGCCAGCAGTGACTCTCCTGAAGCCAGGTACCAAGAGACCCAGTACTTC.

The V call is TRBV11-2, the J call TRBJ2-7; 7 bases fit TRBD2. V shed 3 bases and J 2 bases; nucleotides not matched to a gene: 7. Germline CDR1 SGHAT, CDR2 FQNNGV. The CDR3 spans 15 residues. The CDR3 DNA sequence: TGTGCCAGCAGCTTGGGATCTAGCGGTACCTACGAGCAGTACTTC. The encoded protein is CASSLGSSGTYEQYF.

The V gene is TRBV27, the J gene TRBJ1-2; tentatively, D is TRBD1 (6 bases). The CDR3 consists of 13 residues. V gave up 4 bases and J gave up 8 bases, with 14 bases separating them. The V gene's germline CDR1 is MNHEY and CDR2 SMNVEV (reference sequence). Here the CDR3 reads CASSSGGPEGYTF. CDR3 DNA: TGTGCCAGCAGTTCTGGGGGCCCTGAGGGCTACACCTTC.

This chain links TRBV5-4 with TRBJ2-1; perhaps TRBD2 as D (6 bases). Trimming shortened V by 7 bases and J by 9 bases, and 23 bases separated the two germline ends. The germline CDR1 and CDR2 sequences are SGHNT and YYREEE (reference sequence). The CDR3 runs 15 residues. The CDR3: CASAPGGSELSEQFF. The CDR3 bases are TGTGCCAGCGCCCCTGGGGGGAGTGAACTTAGTGAGCAGTTCTTC.

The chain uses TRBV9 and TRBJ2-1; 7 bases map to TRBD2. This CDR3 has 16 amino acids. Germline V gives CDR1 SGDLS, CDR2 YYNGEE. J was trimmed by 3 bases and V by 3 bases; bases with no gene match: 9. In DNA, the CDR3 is TGTGCCAGCAGCGGACAAGGACTAGGTATCTACAATGAGCAGTTCTTC. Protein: CASSGQGLGIYNEQFF.

CDR3 residues: CASSLRVSDEQFF. CDR3 DNA: TGTGCCAGCAGTTTACGAGTGTCGGATGAGCAGTTCTTC. This chain connects TRBV27 to TRBJ2-1, with D unresolved. This CDR3 has 13 residues. Trimming left V 2 bases short and J 8 bases short, with 10 bases between. Per germline, CDR1 MNHEY and CDR2 SMNVEV (reference sequence).

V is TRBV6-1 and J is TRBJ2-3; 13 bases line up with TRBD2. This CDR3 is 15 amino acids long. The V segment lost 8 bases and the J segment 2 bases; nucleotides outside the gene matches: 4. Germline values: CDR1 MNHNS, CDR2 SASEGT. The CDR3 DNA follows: TGTGCCAGCTCCGGACTAGCGGGGGACACAGATACGCAGTATTTT. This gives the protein CASSGLAGDTDTQYF.

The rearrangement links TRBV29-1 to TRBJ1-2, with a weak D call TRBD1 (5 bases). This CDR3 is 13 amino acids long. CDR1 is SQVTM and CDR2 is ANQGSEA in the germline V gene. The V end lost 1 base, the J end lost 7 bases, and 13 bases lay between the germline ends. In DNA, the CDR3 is TGCAGCGTTGAAGCGGGCAGGGATGCTGGCTACACCTTC. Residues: CSVEAGRDAGYTF.

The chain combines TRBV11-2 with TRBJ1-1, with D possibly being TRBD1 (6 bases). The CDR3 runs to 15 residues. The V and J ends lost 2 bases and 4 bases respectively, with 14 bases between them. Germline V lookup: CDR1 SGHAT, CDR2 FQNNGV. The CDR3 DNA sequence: TGTGCCAGCAGCTTAAGGGAGGGGGGTGGCACTGAAGCTTTCTTT. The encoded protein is CASSLREGGGTEAFF.

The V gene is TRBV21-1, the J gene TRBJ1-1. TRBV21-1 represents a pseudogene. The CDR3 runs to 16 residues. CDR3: CASSNGGQRKNTEAFF. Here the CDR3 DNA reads TGTGCCAGCAGCAACGGGGGGCAACGGAAGAACACTGAAGCTTTCTTT.

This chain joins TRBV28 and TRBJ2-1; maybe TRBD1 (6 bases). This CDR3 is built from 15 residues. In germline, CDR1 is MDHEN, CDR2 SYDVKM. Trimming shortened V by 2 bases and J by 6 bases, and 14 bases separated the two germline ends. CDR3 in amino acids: CASSLPRDIINEQFF. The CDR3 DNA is TGTGCCAGCAGTTTACCCCGGGACATTATCAATGAGCAGTTCTTC. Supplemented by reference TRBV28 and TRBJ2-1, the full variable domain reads DVKVTQSSRYLVKRTGEKVFLECVQDMDHENMFWYRQDPGLGLRLIYFSYDVKMKEKGDIPEGYSVSREKKERFSLILESASTNQTSMYLCASSLPRDIINEQFFGPGTRLTVL.

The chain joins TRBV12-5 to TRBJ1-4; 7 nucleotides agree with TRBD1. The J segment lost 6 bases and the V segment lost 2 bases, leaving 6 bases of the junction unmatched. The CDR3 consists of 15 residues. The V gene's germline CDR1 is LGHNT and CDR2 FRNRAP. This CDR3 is CASGLIRGRDEKLFF. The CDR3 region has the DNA TGTGCTAGTGGTTTGATAAGGGGGCGCGATGAAAAACTGTTTTTT.

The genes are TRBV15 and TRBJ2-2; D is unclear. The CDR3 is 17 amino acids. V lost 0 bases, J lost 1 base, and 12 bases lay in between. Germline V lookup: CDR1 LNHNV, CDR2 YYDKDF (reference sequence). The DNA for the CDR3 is TGTGCCACCAGCAGAGATCACTCTGGTGTGAACACCGGGGAGCTGTTTTTT. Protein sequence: CATSRDHSGVNTGELFF.

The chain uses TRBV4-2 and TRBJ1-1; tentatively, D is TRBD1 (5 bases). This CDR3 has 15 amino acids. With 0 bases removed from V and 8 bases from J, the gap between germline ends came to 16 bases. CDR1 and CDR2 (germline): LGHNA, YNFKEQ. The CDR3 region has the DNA TGTGCCAGCAGCCAAGATCGGGAGGGGAGGTCGGAAGCTTTCTTT. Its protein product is CASSQDREGRSEAFF.

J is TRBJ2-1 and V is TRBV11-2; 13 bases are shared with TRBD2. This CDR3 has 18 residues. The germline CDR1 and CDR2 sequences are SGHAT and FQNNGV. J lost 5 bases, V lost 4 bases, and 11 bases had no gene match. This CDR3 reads CASSSRPGTSGDDNEQFF. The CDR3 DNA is TGTGCCAGCAGCTCACGACCCGGGACTAGCGGGGACGACAATGAGCAGTTCTTC.